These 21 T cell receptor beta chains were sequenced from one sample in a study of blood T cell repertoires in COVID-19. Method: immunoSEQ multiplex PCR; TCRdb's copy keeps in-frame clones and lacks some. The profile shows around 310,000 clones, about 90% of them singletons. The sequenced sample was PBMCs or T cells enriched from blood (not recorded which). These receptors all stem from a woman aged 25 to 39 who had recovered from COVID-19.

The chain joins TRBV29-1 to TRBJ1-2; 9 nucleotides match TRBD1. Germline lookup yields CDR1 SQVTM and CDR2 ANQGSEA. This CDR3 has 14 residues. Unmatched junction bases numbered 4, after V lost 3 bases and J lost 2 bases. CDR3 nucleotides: TGCAGCGTTGAGAACAGGGGGCTCAACTATGGCTACACCTTC. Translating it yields CSVENRGLNYGYTF.

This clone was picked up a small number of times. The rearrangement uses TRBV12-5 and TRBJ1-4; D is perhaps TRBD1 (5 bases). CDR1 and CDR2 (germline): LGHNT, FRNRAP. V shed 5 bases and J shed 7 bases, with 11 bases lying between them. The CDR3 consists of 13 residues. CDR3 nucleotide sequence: TGTGCTAGTGGTCCAGGACATACTGAAAAACTGTTTTTT. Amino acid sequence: CASGPGHTEKLFF.

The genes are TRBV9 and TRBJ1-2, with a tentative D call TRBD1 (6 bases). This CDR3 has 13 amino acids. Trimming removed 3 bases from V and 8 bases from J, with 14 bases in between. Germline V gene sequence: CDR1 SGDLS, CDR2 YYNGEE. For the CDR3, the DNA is TGTGCCAGCAGCGCTTCTCACAGGGACGGCTACACCTTC. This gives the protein CASSASHRDGYTF.

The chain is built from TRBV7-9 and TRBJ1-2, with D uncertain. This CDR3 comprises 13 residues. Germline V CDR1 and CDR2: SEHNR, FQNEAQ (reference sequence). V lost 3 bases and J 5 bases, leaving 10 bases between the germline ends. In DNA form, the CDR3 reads TGTGCCAGCAGCTTGAATCAAGCGTATGGCTACACCTTC. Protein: CASSLNQAYGYTF.

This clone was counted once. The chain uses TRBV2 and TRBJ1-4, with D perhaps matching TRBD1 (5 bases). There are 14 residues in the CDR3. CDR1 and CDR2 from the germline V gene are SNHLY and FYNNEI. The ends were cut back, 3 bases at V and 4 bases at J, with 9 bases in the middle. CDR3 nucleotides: TGTGCCAGCAGTGAGGGGGGGGATAATGAAAAACTGTTTTTT. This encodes CASSEGGDNEKLFF.

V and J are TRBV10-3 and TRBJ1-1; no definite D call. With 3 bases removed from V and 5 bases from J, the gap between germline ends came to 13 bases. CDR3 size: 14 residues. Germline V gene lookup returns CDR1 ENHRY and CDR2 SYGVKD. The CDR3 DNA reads TGTGCCATCAGTGACGGAGGGATCGATACTGAAGCTTTCTTT. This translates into CAISDGGIDTEAFF.

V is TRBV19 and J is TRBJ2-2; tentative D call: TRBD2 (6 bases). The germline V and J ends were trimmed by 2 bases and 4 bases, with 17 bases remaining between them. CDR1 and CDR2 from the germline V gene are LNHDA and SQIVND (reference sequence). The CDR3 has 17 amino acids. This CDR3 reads CASSILFGSQGTGELFF. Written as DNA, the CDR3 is TGTGCCAGTAGTATACTCTTCGGGAGTCAGGGCACCGGGGAGCTGTTTTTT.

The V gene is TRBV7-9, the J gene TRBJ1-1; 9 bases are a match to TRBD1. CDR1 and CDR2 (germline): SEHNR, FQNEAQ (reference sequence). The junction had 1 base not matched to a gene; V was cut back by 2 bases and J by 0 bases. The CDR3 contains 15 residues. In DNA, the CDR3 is TGTGCCAGCAGCTTAACAGGGGGCCTGAACACTGAAGCTTTCTTT. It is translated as CASSLTGGLNTEAFF. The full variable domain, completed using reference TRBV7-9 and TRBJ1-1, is DTGVSQNPRHKITKRGQNVTFRCDPISEHNRLYWYRQTLGQGPEFLTYFQNEAQLEKSRLLSDRFSAERPKGSFSTLEIQRTEQGDSAMYLCASSLTGGLNTEAFFGQGTRLTVV.

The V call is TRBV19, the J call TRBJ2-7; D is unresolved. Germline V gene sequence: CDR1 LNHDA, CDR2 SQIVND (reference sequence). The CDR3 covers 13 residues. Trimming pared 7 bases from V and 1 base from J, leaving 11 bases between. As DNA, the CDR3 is TGTGCCAGTACGGGTAGTACATCCTACGAGCAGTACTTC. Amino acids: CASTGSTSYEQYF. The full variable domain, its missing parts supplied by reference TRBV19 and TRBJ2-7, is DGGITQSPKYLFRKEGQNVTLSCEQNLNHDAMYWYRQDPGQGLRLIYYSQIVNDFQKGDIAEGYSVSREKKESFPLTVTSAQKNPTAFYLCASTGSTSYEQYFGPGTRLTVT.

CDR3 region: CASIRVQGIGGQYF. In DNA, the CDR3 is TGCGCCAGCATTAGGGTACAGGGGATAGGGGGGCAGTACTTC. The chain uses TRBV10-2 and TRBJ2-7, with TRBD1 identical over 7 bases. CDR1 and CDR2 (germline): WSHSY, SAAADI. V was clipped by 7 bases and J by 9 bases; unmatched bases: 15. The CDR3 totals 14 residues.

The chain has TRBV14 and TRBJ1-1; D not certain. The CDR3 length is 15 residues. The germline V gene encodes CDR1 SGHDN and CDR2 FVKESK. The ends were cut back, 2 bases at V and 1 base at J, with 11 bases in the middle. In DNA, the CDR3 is TGTGCCAGCAGCCAATTACTGACACAGAACACTGAAGCTTTCTTT. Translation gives CASSQLLTQNTEAFF.

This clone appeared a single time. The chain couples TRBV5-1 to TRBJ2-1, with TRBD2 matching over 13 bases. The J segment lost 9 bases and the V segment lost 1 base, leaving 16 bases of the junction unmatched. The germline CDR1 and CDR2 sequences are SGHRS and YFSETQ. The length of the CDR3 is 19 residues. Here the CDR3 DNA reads TGCGCCAGCAGCTTGAAGGGACTAGCGGGGAGGTGGTTATACGGTGAGCAGTTCTTC. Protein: CASSLKGLAGRWLYGEQFF.

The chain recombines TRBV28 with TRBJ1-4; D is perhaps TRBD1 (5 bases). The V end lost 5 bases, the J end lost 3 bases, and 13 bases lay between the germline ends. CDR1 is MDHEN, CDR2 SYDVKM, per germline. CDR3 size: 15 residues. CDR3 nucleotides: TGTGCCAGCAGTGTCCCGGCAGGGCCTAATGAAAAACTGTTTTTT. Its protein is CASSVPAGPNEKLFF.

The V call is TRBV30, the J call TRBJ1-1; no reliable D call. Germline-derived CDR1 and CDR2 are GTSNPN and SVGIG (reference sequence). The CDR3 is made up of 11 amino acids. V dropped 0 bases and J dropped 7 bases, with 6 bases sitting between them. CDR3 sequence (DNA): TGTGCCTGGAGTGTAGGCGGTGAAGCTTTCTTT. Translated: CAWSVGGEAFF.

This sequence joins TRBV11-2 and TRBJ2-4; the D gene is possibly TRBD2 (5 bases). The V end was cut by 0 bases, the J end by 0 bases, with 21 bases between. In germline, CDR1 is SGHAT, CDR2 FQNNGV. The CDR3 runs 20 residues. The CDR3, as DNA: TGTGCCAGCAGCTTAGACTTACCGGGGATCTCCCCTCTAGCCAAAAACATTCAGTACTTC. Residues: CASSLDLPGISPLAKNIQYF.

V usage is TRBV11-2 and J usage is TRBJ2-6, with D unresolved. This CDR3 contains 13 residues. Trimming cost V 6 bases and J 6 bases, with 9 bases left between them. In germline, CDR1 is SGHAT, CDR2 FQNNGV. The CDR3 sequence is CASRLLLANVLTF. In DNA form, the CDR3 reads TGTGCCAGCAGGCTTCTACTGGCCAACGTCCTGACTTTC.

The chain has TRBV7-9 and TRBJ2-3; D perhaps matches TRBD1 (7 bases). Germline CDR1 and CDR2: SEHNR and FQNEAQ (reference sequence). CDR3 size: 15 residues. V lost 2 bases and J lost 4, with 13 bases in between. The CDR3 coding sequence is TGTGCCAGCAGCTTAACGGCGGGGACAGCAGATACGCAGTATTTT. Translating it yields CASSLTAGTADTQYF. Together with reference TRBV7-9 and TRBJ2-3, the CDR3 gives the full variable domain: DTGVSQNPRHKITKRGQNVTFRCDPISEHNRLYWYRQTLGQGPEFLTYFQNEAQLEKSRLLSDRFSAERPKGSFSTLEIQRTEQGDSAMYLCASSLTAGTADTQYFGPGTRLTVL.

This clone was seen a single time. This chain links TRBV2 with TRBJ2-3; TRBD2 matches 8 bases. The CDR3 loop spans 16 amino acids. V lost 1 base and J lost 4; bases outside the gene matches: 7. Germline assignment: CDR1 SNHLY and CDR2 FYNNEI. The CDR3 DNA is TGTGCCAGCAGTGAAGACTCGGGAGGGCCGTCAGATACGCAGTATTTT. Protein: CASSEDSGGPSDTQYF.

CDR3 nucleotides: TGCGCCAGCAGCTTGGGGACTAACAATGAGCAGTTCTTC. Protein product: CASSLGTNNEQFF. The chain has TRBV5-1 and TRBJ2-1, with D maybe TRBD2 (6 bases). V dropped 0 bases and J dropped 5 bases, with 6 bases sitting between them. The CDR3 runs 13 residues. Germline CDR1 SGHRS, CDR2 YFSETQ.

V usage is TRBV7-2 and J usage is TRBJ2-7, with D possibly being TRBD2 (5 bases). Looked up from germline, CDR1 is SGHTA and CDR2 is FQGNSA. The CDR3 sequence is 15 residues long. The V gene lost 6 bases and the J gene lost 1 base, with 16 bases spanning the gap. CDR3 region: CASRHDGGPSYEQYF. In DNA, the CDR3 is TGTGCCAGCAGACACGATGGAGGACCATCCTACGAGCAGTACTTC.

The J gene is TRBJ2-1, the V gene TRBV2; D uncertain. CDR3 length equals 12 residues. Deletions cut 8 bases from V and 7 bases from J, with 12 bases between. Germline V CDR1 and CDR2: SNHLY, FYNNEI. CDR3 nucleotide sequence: TGTGCCAGCCTCGCCTTCGGGAATGAGCAGTTCTTC. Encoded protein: CASLAFGNEQFF.